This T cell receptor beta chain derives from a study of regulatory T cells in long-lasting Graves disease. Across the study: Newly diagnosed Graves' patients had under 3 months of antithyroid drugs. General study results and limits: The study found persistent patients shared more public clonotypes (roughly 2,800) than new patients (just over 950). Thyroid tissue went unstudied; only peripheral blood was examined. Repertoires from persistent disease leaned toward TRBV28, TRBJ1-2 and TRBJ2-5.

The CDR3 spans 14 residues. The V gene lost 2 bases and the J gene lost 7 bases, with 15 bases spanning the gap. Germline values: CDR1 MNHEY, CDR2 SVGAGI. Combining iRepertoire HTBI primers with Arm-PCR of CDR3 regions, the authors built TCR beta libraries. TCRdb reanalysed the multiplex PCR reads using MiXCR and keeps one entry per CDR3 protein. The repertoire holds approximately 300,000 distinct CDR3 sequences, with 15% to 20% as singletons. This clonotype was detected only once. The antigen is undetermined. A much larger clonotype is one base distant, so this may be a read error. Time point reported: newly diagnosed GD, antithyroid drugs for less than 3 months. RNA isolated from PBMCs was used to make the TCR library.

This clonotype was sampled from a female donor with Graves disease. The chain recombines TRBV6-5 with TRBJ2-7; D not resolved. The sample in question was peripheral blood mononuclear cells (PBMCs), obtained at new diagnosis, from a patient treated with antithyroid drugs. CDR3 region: CASSYLLPSKEQYF. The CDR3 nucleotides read TGTGCCAGCAGTTACCTTCTCCCCTCAAAAGAGCAGTACTTC.